This TCR beta chain appears in the sequencing data of a study of T cell responses to AZD1222 COVID-19 vaccine. Findings and caveats of the study: Close to half of all spike-specific TCRs reportedly target regions of the variants that are unmutated.

Looked up from germline, CDR1 is KGHDR and CDR2 is SFDVKD. The CDR3 runs 16 residues. Trimming pared 4 bases from V and 2 bases from J, leaving 14 bases between. This table comes from immunoSEQ multiplex PCR, and its TCRdb copy is limited to in-frame clones, with some not included. The sample consists of about 130,000 clones, 75% to 90% of them appearing once. Worth noting for this clone: Its target is not known.

This chain uses TRBV24-1 with TRBJ2-1; D is perhaps TRBD1 (6 bases). Sequenced material: peripheral blood, taken on day 0 of AZD1222 vaccination. The source is an adult in good health. CDR3 DNA sequence: TGTGCCACCAGTGAGGTCAAGGGGGTGACCTACAATGAGCAGTTCTTC. Translating it yields CATSEVKGVTYNEQFF.